The clone carrying this T cell receptor beta chain was detected ten times or more. Its antigen is undetermined. This sample was included in a study of spatial heterogeneity in lung cancer. Sample time point: sample taken at primary tumor resection. TCRdb ran MiXCR on the 5' RACE reads and lists one entry per CDR3 protein. This sample has 13,000 or so distinct CDR3 sequences, with around 5.6% found just once. V was clipped by 7 bases and J by 6 bases; unmatched bases: 6. CDR3 size: 14 residues. CDR1 and CDR2 (germline): MNHEY, SVGEGT. General study results and limits: Expanded intratumoral alpha and beta TCR counts tracked tumor mutation counts.

The sample in question was lung tumor tissue, obtained at surgery. The chain uses TRBV6-2 or TRBV6-3 and TRBJ2-2; 9 bases align to TRBD1. The TCR originated in a female donor with early-stage non-small cell lung cancer. The CDR3 here is CASKRDRVAGELFF. The CDR3 DNA reads TGTGCCAGCAAGAGGGACAGGGTTGCCGGGGAGCTGTTTTTT.